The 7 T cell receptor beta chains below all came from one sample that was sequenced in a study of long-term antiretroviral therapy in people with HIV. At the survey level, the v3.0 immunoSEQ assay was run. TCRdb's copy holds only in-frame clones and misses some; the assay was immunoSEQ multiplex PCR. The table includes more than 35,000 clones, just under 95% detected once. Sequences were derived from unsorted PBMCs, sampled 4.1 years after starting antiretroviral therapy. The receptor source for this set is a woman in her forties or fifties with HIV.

The CDR3 nucleotides read TGTGCCAGCAGCTTAGTAGCGGAACCCTACAATGAGCAGTTCTTC. Translated, it gives CASSLVAEPYNEQFF. The V call is TRBV7-2, the J call TRBJ2-1, with D perhaps TRBD2 (6 bases). With 1 base removed from V and 2 bases from J, the gap between germline ends came to 9 bases. This CDR3 comprises 15 residues. Per the germline V gene, CDR1 is SGHTA and CDR2 is FQGNSA. The full variable domain, rest sourced from reference TRBV7-2 and TRBJ2-1, is GAGVSQSPSNKVTEKGKDVELRCDPISGHTALYWYRQSLGQGLEFLIYFQGNSAPDKSGLPSDRFSAERTGGSVSTLTIQRTQQEDSAVYLCASSLVAEPYNEQFFGPGTRLTVL.

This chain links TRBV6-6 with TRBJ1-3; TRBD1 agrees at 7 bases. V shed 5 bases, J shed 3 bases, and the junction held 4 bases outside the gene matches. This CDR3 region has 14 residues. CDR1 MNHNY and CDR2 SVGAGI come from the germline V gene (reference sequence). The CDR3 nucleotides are TGTGCCAGCAGTAGAGACAGGGATGGAAACACCATATATTTT. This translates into CASSRDRDGNTIYF.

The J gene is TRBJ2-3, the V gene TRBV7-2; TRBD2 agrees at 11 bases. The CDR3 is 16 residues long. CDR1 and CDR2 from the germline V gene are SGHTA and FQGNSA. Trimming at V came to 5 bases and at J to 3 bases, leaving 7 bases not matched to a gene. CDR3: CASSILAGGPTDTQYF. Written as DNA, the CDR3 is TGTGCCAGCAGCATTTTAGCGGGGGGGCCGACAGATACGCAGTATTTT.

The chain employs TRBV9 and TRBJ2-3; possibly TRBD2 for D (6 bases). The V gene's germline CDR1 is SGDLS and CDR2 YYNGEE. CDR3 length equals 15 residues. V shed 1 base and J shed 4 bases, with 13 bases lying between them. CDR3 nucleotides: TGTGCCAGCAGCGTACGGGGGAGTCCTTCAGATACGCAGTATTTT. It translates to CASSVRGSPSDTQYF.

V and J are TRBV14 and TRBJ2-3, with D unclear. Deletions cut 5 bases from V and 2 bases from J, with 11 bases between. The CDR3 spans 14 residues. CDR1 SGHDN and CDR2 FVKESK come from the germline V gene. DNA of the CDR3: TGTGCCAGCAGCGATAGACTTTCCACAGATACGCAGTATTTT. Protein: CASSDRLSTDTQYF. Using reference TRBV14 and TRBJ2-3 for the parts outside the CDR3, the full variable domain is EAGVTQFPSHSVIEKGQTVTLRCDPISGHDNLYWYRRVMGKEIKFLLHFVKESKQDESGMPNNRFLAERTGGTYSTLKVQPAELEDSGVYFCASSDRLSTDTQYFGPGTRLTVL.

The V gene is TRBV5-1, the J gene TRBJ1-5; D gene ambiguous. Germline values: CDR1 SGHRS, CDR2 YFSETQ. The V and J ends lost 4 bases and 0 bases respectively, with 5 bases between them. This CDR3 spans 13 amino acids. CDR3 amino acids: CASSVDSNQPQHF. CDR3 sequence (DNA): TGCGCCAGCAGCGTCGATAGCAATCAGCCCCAGCATTTT. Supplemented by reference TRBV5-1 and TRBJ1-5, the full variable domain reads KAGVTQTPRYLIKTRGQQVTLSCSPISGHRSVSWYQQTPGQGLQFLFEYFSETQRNKGNFPGRFSGRQFSNSRSEMNVSTLELGDSALYLCASSVDSNQPQHFGDGTRLSIL.

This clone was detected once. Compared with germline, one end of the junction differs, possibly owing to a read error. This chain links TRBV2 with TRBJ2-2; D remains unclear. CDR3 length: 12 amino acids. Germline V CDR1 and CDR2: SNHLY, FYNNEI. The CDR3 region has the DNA TGTGCCAGCAGAGAAGATACCGGGGAGCTGTTTTTT. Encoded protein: CASREDTGELFF.